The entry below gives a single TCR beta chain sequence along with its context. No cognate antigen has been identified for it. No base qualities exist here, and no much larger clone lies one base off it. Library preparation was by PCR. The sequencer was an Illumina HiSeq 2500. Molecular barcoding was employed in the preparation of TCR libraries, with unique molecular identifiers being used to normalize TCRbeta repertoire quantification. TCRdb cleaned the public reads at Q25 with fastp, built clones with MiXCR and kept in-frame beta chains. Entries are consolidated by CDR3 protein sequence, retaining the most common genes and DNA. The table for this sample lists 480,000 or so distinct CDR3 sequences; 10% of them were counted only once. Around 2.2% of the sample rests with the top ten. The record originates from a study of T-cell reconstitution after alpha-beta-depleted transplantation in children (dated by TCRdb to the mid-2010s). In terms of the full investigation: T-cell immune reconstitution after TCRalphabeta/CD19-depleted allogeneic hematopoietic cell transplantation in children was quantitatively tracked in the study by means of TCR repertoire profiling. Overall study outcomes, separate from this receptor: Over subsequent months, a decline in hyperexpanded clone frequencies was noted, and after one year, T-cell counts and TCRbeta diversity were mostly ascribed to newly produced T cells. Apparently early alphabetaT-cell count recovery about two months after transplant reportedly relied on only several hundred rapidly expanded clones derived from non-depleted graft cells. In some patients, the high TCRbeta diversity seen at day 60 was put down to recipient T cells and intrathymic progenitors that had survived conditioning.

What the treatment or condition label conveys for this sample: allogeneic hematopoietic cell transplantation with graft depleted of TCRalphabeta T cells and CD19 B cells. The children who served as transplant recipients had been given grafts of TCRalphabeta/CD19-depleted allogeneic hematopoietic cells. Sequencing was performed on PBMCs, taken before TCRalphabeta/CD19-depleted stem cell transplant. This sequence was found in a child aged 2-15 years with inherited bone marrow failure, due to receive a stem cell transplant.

CDR3 reads: CASSILAGGADTQYF. The nucleotide sequence is given as TGTGCCAGTAGTATTTTAGCGGGAGGGGCAGATACGCAGTATTTT. The sequence is built from TRBV19 and TRBJ2-3; TRBD2 aligns with 11 central bases. From the cysteine through the phenylalanine, the CDR3 covers 15 amino acids. Left in the record is the CDR3 DNA by itself, 45 bases read in frame from the first base. At the junction V is shortened by 3 bases and J by 4 bases; bases outside the gene matches: 3. Taken from the germline V gene (reference sequence), the CDR1 and CDR2 loops are LNHDA and SQIVND.